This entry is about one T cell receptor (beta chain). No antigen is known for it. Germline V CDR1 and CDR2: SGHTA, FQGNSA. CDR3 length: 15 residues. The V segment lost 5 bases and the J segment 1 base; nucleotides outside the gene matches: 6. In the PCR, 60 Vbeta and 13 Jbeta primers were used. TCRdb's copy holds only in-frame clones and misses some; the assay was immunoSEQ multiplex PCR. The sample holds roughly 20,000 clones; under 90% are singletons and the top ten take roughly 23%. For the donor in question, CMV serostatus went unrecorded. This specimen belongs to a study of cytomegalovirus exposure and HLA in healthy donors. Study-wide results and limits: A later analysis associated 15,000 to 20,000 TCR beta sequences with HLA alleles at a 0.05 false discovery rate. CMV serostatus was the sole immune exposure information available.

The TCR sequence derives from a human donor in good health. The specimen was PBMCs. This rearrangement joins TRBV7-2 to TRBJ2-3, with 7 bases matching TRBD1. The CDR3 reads CASSITGVGTDTQYF. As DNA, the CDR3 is TGTGCCAGCAGCATCACAGGGGTCGGCACAGATACGCAGTATTTT.